Sequencing of this T cell receptor (beta chain) was carried out in a study of a mutant IDH1 vaccine in newly diagnosed glioma. This clone came up a few times. Its matching antigen is unknown. Germline lookup yields CDR1 SGHAT and CDR2 FQNNGV. V lost 1 base and J lost 0, with 6 bases in between. CDR3 length: 14 residues. Sample time point: week 35, safety follow-up. A single vaccine dose contained 300 ug of mutant IDH1 20-mer peptide, and topical imiquimod was used with it. This table comes from immunoSEQ multiplex PCR, and its TCRdb copy is limited to in-frame clones, with some not included. Among 42,000 or so clones listed, 65% to 90% were seen once.

Sequencing was performed on PBMCs, taken from a glioma patient whose treatment included an IDH1 peptide vaccine. The receptor's source is a woman aged 45 to 65 with glioma. The chain employs TRBV11-2 and TRBJ1-1; D unclear. CDR3 sequence reads: CASSLGRMNTEAFF. The CDR3 nucleotides are TGTGCCAGCAGCTTAGGCCGCATGAACACTGAAGCTTTCTTT. Full variable domain (rest looked up from reference TRBV11-2 and TRBJ1-1): EAGVAQSPRYKIIEKRQSVAFWCNPISGHATLYWYQQILGQGPKLLIQFQNNGVVDDSQLPKDRFSAERLKGVDSTLKIQPAKLEDSAVYLCASSLGRMNTEAFFGQGTRLTVV.